This T cell receptor (beta chain) was sequenced for a study of metastatic and nonmetastatic thyroid tumors (dated by TCRdb to the early 2020s). For the wider study: The researchers compared repertoires between peripheral blood samples and tumor or nodule tissue samples from patients with malignant or benign thyroid disease. What the research found in general, with its limitations: In both blood and tumor samples, TCR beta diversity was reported to be significantly higher in malignant tumors than in benign nodules.

None of the patients had been given any treatment before thyroid surgery. Patient clinical samples collected from about 2012 to 2019 were retrospectively analysed using T-cell receptor beta sequencing. V and J lose 5 bases and 1 base, and a span of 17 bases separates them. The CDR3 goes from the cysteine to the phenylalanine over 16 residues. This entry keeps only the CDR3 DNA: 48 bases, framed from base 1. For CDR1 and CDR2, the germline V gene lists MNHNS and SASEGT. This clone showed up many times. No antigen is known for it. No quality values exist for individual bases; no much larger clone is one base distant. Receptors were amplified or captured by PCR. The instrument was an Illumina HiSeq 4000. High-throughput sequencing was used to profile the CDR3 region of the TCR beta-chain in every patient. Under the source paper's analysis protocol: Drawing on CDR3 differences between clinicopathological groups, the researchers built a classifier meant to tell apart patients with distant-metastatic papillary thyroid cancer. The Shannon index was used to assess repertoire diversity, and the Morisita-Horn index was used to assess tumor-blood repertoire similarity. TCRdb reprocessed the public reads (quality trimming at Q25 with fastp, clone calling with MiXCR) and kept in-frame beta chains. These V and J calls are TCRdb output, not the study's own analysis. The sample table records 29,000 or so clones; about 4% of these occur just once. The ten largest clones add up to around a fifth of the sample.

The source of this sequence is a female donor with papillary thyroid cancer or a benign thyroid nodule (not recorded which). Some clones in this sample may be carry-over from other donors' samples. The sequence links TRBV6-1 to TRBJ1-1; TRBD1 is a weak D gene call, 6 bases matching. The sample comprised blood. The sequence in DNA is TGTGCCAGCAGTACACTCCAGGGGACGGGGAACACTGAAGCTTTCTTT. Translation gives CASSTLQGTGNTEAFF.